The 10 T cell receptor beta chains below come from one sample, sequenced in a study of T cells in localized non-small cell lung cancer. Data came from immunoSEQ multiplex PCR; TCRdb stores just in-frame clones and leaves some out. The sample holds 50,000 to 55,000 clones, approximately 88% seen once. The sample consisted of peripheral blood mononuclear cells, taken before any cancer treatment. These receptors all stem from a man aged 35 to 69 with stage III lung adenocarcinoma.

This chain joins TRBV13 and TRBJ2-2; the D gene is possibly TRBD2 (5 bases). CDR1 PRHDT and CDR2 FYEKMQ come from the germline V gene (reference sequence). This CDR3 has 14 amino acids. Trimming stripped 6 bases from V and 0 bases from J, with 8 bases between. CDR3 DNA: TGTGCCAGCAGTATGGAGGCGAACACCGGGGAGCTGTTTTTT. It is translated as CASSMEANTGELFF.

J is TRBJ1-4 and V is TRBV11-3, with 8 bases fitting TRBD1. Germline V CDR1 and CDR2: SGHNT, YENEEA. This CDR3 comprises 17 residues. Unmatched junction bases numbered 10, after V lost 3 bases and J lost 4 bases. The CDR3 DNA reads as TGTGCCAGCAGCTTCTGGACAGGGAGTTCCGGTAATGAAAAACTGTTTTTT. Translation: CASSFWTGSSGNEKLFF.

V and J are TRBV9 and TRBJ2-2; D is unresolved. The CDR3 runs to 14 residues. V lost 4 bases and J lost 1, with 8 bases in between. Germline assignment: CDR1 SGDLS and CDR2 YYNGEE. The CDR3 loop reads CASSPHQNTGELFF. The CDR3 nucleotides read TGTGCCAGCAGCCCACATCAGAACACCGGGGAGCTGTTTTTT.

The genes are TRBV6-6 and TRBJ1-5, with a weak D call TRBD1 (6 bases). V lost 7 bases to trimming and J lost 3 bases, with 10 bases between them. CDR3 size: 13 residues. CDR1 MNHNY and CDR2 SVGAGI come from the germline V gene (reference sequence). CDR3 nucleotide sequence: TGTGCCAGCAACAGGGTGGACAATCAGCCCCAGCATTTT. Residues: CASNRVDNQPQHF.

V is TRBV6-5 and J is TRBJ1-2; D unresolved. V was clipped by 0 bases and J by 8 bases, with 13 bases between them. The germline V gene encodes CDR1 MNHEY and CDR2 SVGAGI. The CDR3 sequence is 14 residues long. In DNA form, the CDR3 reads TGTGCCAGCAGTTACTCAGAGGGTATCCAGGGCTACACCTTC. It is translated as CASSYSEGIQGYTF.

This clone came up once. This sequence joins TRBV30 and TRBJ2-2, with 15 bases identical to TRBD2. The CDR3 sequence is 18 residues long. Trimming at V came to 2 bases and at J to 4 bases, leaving 8 bases not matched to a gene. CDR1 is GTSNPN and CDR2 is SVGIG in the germline V gene (reference sequence). The CDR3 DNA follows: TGTGCCTGGAGTCCCCGGACTAGCGGGAGGGCCGCCACCGGGGAGCTGTTTTTT. The encoded protein is CAWSPRTSGRAATGELFF.

This clone turned up a few times. This chain links TRBV29-1 with TRBJ2-7, with 7 positions matching TRBD2. CDR3 size: 14 residues. After removal of 0 bases from V and 6 bases from J, the junction contained 8 bases not matched to a gene. Per the germline V gene, CDR1 is SQVTM and CDR2 is ANQGSEA. The CDR3 region has the DNA TGCAGCGTTGAAGATCGCGGGAGTAATGGCGAGCAGTACTTC. Its protein is CSVEDRGSNGEQYF.

V and J are TRBV7-9 and TRBJ2-3; D gene unclear. The germline V gene encodes CDR1 SEHNR and CDR2 FQNEAQ (reference sequence). This CDR3 comprises 13 residues. V lost 5 bases, J lost 2 bases, and 8 bases lay in between. CDR3 coding DNA: TGTGCCAGCAGCCCCGAACTCACAGATACGCAGTATTTT. As protein: CASSPELTDTQYF. Supplemented by reference TRBV7-9 and TRBJ2-3, the full variable domain reads DTGVSQNPRHKITKRGQNVTFRCDPISEHNRLYWYRQTLGQGPEFLTYFQNEAQLEKSRLLSDRFSAERPKGSFSTLEIQRTEQGDSAMYLCASSPELTDTQYFGPGTRLTVL.

As DNA, the CDR3 is TGCAGCGTTGTCCCGGGACAGGGTGATACGCAGTATTTT. Protein sequence: CSVVPGQGDTQYF. This rearrangement joins TRBV29-1 to TRBJ2-3; 9 bases fit TRBD1. CDR3 size: 13 residues. V lost 4 bases, J lost 6 bases, and 5 bases stayed unmatched. The germline CDR1 and CDR2 sequences are SQVTM and ANQGSEA.

The chain links TRBV19 to TRBJ1-2, with D unclear. The V and J ends lost 6 bases and 8 bases respectively, with 10 bases between them. This CDR3 contains 11 residues. Per the germline V gene, CDR1 is LNHDA and CDR2 is SQIVND (reference sequence). CDR3 bases: TGTGCCAGTAGACTCGGGGTCGGCTACACCTTC. This codes for CASRLGVGYTF.